A selection of T cell receptor beta chains follows, all from one sample in a study of response to subunit inactivated influenza vaccine. TCRdb fed the RT-PCR reads into MiXCR, producing one record per CDR3 protein. Of 630,000 or so distinct CDR3 sequences in the sample, around a sixth were seen once. The sample in question was PBMCs from blood, obtained roughly 12 days after vaccination. All receptors derive from a man in his forties or fifties who received an inactivated influenza vaccine. CDR3s leave out the opening cysteine and the closing phenylalanine or tryptophan.

TRBV5-1 ASSWGTGGDSYEQY
TRBV7-2 ASSSTAYNEQF
TRBV3-1 ASSQPRGGDLYNEQF
TRBV7-9 ASSPGELTDTQY
TRBV6-5 ASSPFAGEQY
TRBV29-1 SVRGQGYEQY
TRBV7-2 ASSLRGQGAEQY
TRBV9 ASSDLQRGAPFTQY
TRBV2 ASSESREQY
TRBV27 ASRPYEWAGYT
TRBV4-2 ASSPKKGADTQY
TRBV7-2 ASSLGTWGNIQY
TRBV18 ASSPTGGPYTEAF
TRBV6-2/TRBV6-3 ASSYSRTSGTDTQY
TRBV15 ATSSLGNEQF
TRBV20-1 SARDSEGATDTQY